These 24 T cell receptor beta chains originate from one sample sequenced in a study of neurological immune-mediated disorders. TCRdb passed the 5' RACE reads through MiXCR, listing each CDR3 protein once. The sample lists roughly 13,000 distinct CDR3 sequences, 7% occurring once. The specimen sequenced was CD8+ T cells from blood. All receptors come from a woman in her 40s in good health.

This clonotype was recorded at least ten times. The chain couples TRBV12-3 or TRBV12-4 to TRBJ2-7; D may be TRBD1 (5 bases). V dropped 2 bases and J dropped 6 bases, with 11 bases sitting between them. This CDR3 region has 13 residues. The CDR3 DNA is TGTGCCAGCAGTTTATTTCTACAGGCCGAGCAGTACTTC. It translates to CASSLFLQAEQYF.

This clonotype was seen many times. V gene TRBV12-3 or TRBV12-4 combines with J gene TRBJ1-3; D is perhaps TRBD1 (5 bases). The length of the CDR3 is 14 residues. The V gene lost 3 bases and the J gene lost 8 bases, with 14 bases spanning the gap. The CDR3 bases are TGTGCCAGCAGTTTCCGGGGCTTAGTATACACCATATATTTT. It is translated as CASSFRGLVYTIYF.

In this sample, this clonotype turned up many times. The chain has TRBV4-1 and TRBJ1-2, with a possible D match to TRBD1 (5 bases). Between the trimmed V and J ends, which lost 4 bases and 0 bases, there was a span of 12 bases. This CDR3 contains 15 residues. CDR1 and CDR2 (germline): MGHRA, YSYEKL. CDR3 sequence: CASSPGGMANYGYTF. The CDR3 coding sequence is TGCGCCAGCAGCCCCGGGGGGATGGCTAACTATGGCTACACCTTC.

In this sample, this clonotype turned up many times. The chain employs TRBV4-1 and TRBJ2-2; D is uncertain. The CDR3 has 12 amino acids. Germline CDR1 reads MGHRA; CDR2 reads YSYEKL. Between the trimmed V and J ends, which lost 1 base and 6 bases, there was a span of 3 bases. Written as DNA, the CDR3 is TGCGCCAGCAGCCAAGTTCCCGGGGAGCTGTTTTTT. Encoded protein: CASSQVPGELFF.

The chain links TRBV12-3 or TRBV12-4 to TRBJ2-7; 8 nucleotides align to TRBD1. The CDR3 extends over 15 amino acids. The V gene end was trimmed by 8 bases and the J gene end by 8 bases; junction bases not matched to a gene: 17. The DNA for the CDR3 is TGTGCCAGCGGGGGGTGGGGACAGGAAAATAACAAGCAGTACTTC. Translation: CASGGWGQENNKQYF.

In its sample, this clonotype was seen many times. J is TRBJ2-5 and V is TRBV29-1; D may correspond to TRBD1 or TRBD2 (5 bases each). The CDR3 is made up of 13 amino acids. Germline V lookup: CDR1 SQVTM, CDR2 ANQGSEA. Trimming left V 6 bases short and J 1 base short, with 12 bases between. CDR3 in amino acids: CSVPRDVQETQYF. The CDR3 bases are TGCAGCGTCCCCCGGGACGTCCAAGAGACCCAGTACTTC.

Many counts were recorded for this clonotype. V and J are TRBV20-1 and TRBJ2-5, with TRBD2 matching 9 bases. CDR1 and CDR2 (germline): DFQATT, SNEGSKA (reference sequence). Trimming took 2 bases from V and 5 from J; bases not matched to a gene: 9. This CDR3 comprises 15 residues. The CDR3 loop is CSARLWRGGFETQYF. DNA for the CDR3: TGCAGTGCTAGACTATGGCGGGGGGGCTTCGAGACCCAGTACTTC.

This clonotype was picked up many times. The chain recombines TRBV20-1 with TRBJ2-1, with no clear D. Germline V gene data show CDR1 as DFQATT and CDR2 as SNEGSKA (reference sequence). The CDR3 extends over 14 amino acids. Here the CDR3 reads CRPKVGMAANEQFF. The CDR3, as DNA: TGCAGGCCAAAGGTTGGGATGGCGGCAAATGAGCAGTTCTTC.

By proportion, this clonotype is medium-sized (0.01 to 0.1%). The rearrangement uses TRBV28 and TRBJ2-7; D is unclear. Germline V gives CDR1 MDHEN, CDR2 SYDVKM. The CDR3 extends over 13 amino acids. V lost 2 bases to trimming and J lost 3 bases, with 8 bases between them. The CDR3 region has the DNA TGTGCCAGCAGTTTAGGGGTTGGCTACGAGCAGTACTTC. This sequence encodes CASSLGVGYEQYF.

This clonotype was recorded at least ten times. This chain connects TRBV20-1 to TRBJ2-7; 8 bases are a match to TRBD2. V lost 0 bases to trimming and J lost 2 bases; unmatched junction nucleotides: 18. The CDR3 is made up of 19 amino acids. Looked up from germline, CDR1 is DFQATT and CDR2 is SNEGSKA (reference sequence). CDR3 loop: CSARDPAGLARDRPYEQYF. CDR3 nucleotide sequence: TGCAGTGCTAGAGATCCCGCAGGACTAGCCCGTGATCGTCCCTACGAGCAGTACTTC.

The chain couples TRBV30 to TRBJ2-1; D unclear. The V gene lost 2 bases and the J gene lost 8 bases, with 10 bases spanning the gap. The CDR3 is made up of 12 amino acids. CDR1 is GTSNPN, CDR2 SVGIG, per germline (reference sequence). DNA of the CDR3: TGTGCCTGGAGTAGGTCCAATTATGAGCAGTTCTTC. It yields the protein CAWSRSNYEQFF.

This clonotype was counted ten times or more. The chain recombines TRBV12-3 or TRBV12-4 with TRBJ1-2; D perhaps matches TRBD1 (6 bases). V dropped 2 bases and J dropped 6 bases, with 10 bases sitting between them. CDR3 size: 13 residues. CDR3: CASSLNRVDGYTF. In DNA form, the CDR3 reads TGTGCCAGCAGTTTAAACAGGGTGGATGGCTACACCTTC.

This clonotype occurred many times. The chain joins TRBV29-1 to TRBJ2-2; D is ambiguous. In germline, CDR1 is SQVTM, CDR2 ANQGSEA. This CDR3 is built from 16 residues. Trimming took off 1 base at V and 8 bases at J, with 20 bases between the two ends. The DNA of the CDR3 is TGCAGCGTTGAAGTCCCCACTGGGCTAGGTCGTGGGGAGCTGTTTTTT. Amino acid sequence: CSVEVPTGLGRGELFF.

CDR3 protein: CASSVAGVETQYF. The CDR3 DNA reads as TGCGCCAGCAGTGTAGCGGGAGTCGAGACCCAGTACTTC. J is TRBJ2-5 and V is TRBV10-2, with TRBD2 identical over 9 bases. V dropped 4 bases and J dropped 5; count of bases not matched to a gene: 2. CDR1 and CDR2 (germline): WSHSY, SAAADI. The CDR3 is 13 amino acids.

This clonotype was seen many times. V gene TRBV6-1 combines with J gene TRBJ1-5; D gene unclear. V lost 7 bases and J lost 4, with 5 bases in between. Germline V CDR1 and CDR2: MNHNS, SASEGT. The CDR3 has 11 amino acids. The CDR3 here is CASNDNQPQHF. The CDR3 nucleotides read TGTGCCAGCAATGATAATCAGCCCCAGCATTTT.

This clonotype occurred many times. The chain combines TRBV27 with TRBJ1-5; perhaps TRBD1 as D (5 bases). The V gene's germline CDR1 is MNHEY and CDR2 SMNVEV (reference sequence). The V and J ends lost 5 bases and 6 bases respectively, with 17 bases between them. The CDR3 consists of 15 residues. CDR3 loop: CASSTSDKFSQPQHF. In DNA form, the CDR3 reads TGTGCCAGCAGTACCTCGGACAAATTTTCTCAGCCCCAGCATTTT.

This clonotype was seen repeatedly, ten times or more. The chain employs TRBV7-2 and TRBJ2-5, with 9 bases lining up with TRBD2. The J segment lost 4 bases and the V segment lost 2 bases, leaving 8 bases of the junction unmatched. Looked up from germline, CDR1 is SGHTA and CDR2 is FQGNSA. CDR3 length equals 16 residues. The CDR3 DNA sequence: TGTGCCAGCAGCTTATTTCTAGCGGGATATGTAGAGACCCAGTACTTC. Its protein is CASSLFLAGYVETQYF.

This clonotype was recorded at least ten times. The rearrangement links TRBV27 to TRBJ2-1; D might be TRBD2 (6 bases). Trimming shortened V by 0 bases and J by 3 bases, and 12 bases separated the two germline ends. There are 16 residues in the CDR3. The germline CDR1 and CDR2 sequences are MNHEY and SMNVEV (reference sequence). The CDR3 sequence is CASSLSDSGLYNEQFF. In DNA, the CDR3 is TGTGCCAGCAGTTTATCCGACTCGGGACTCTACAATGAGCAGTTCTTC.

In this sample, this clonotype turned up many times. The CDR3 DNA follows: TGTGCCAGCAGTGAACAGGACAGGGAGAAAAGCAATCAGCCCCAGCATTTT. Its translation is CASSEQDREKSNQPQHF. The chain employs TRBV2 and TRBJ1-5, with 8 bases fitting TRBD1. The length of the CDR3 is 17 residues. Germline V gene data show CDR1 as SNHLY and CDR2 as FYNNEI. With V trimmed by 2 bases and J by 1 base, 7 bases remained unmatched.

This clonotype occurred many times. The J gene is TRBJ2-1, the V gene TRBV14, with 11 positions matching TRBD2. Germline V CDR1 and CDR2: SGHDN, FVKESK. J was trimmed by 7 bases and V by 2 bases; bases with no gene match: 7. The CDR3 length is 16 residues. DNA for the CDR3: TGTGCCAGCAGCCAAAACCTAGCGGGAGGTTCAAATGAGCAGTTCTTC. It yields the protein CASSQNLAGGSNEQFF.

This sequence joins TRBV20-1 and TRBJ2-1, with D possibly matching TRBD1 (6 bases). Looked up from germline, CDR1 is DFQATT and CDR2 is SNEGSKA (reference sequence). The CDR3 runs 14 residues. The V and J ends lost 1 base and 4 bases respectively, with 11 bases between them. The CDR3 sequence: CSARGAGEYNEQFF. In nucleotides, the CDR3 is TGCAGTGCTAGAGGGGCAGGGGAGTACAATGAGCAGTTCTTC.

Many counts were recorded for this clonotype. The chain links TRBV25-1 to TRBJ2-7, with TRBD1 as a possible D gene (6 bases). Trimming shortened V by 4 bases and J by 7 bases, and 14 bases separated the two germline ends. Germline CDR1 is MGHDK and CDR2 is SYGVNS. This CDR3 contains 13 residues. The CDR3 spells CASSGGDIREQYF. The CDR3 coding sequence is TGTGCCAGCAGTGGAGGGGACATTCGGGAGCAGTACTTC.

This clonotype was observed many times. The chain combines TRBV18 with TRBJ2-4; D call uncertain. Per the germline V gene, CDR1 is KGHSH and CDR2 is LQKENI. V was pared by 3 bases and J by 7 bases, with 13 bases between. The CDR3 spans 14 residues. The CDR3 region has the DNA TGTGCCAGCTCACCCCCCGTGGGAACCAACATTCAGTACTTC. It codes for CASSPPVGTNIQYF.

This clonotype was counted many times. V usage is TRBV12-3 or TRBV12-4 and J usage is TRBJ2-5; D may be TRBD1 (6 bases). The CDR3 sequence is 14 residues long. The germline V and J ends were trimmed by 6 bases and 4 bases, with 15 bases remaining between them. The CDR3 nucleotides are TGTGCCAGCAGCCCACTGGACAGTCGAGAGACCCAGTACTTC. This encodes CASSPLDSRETQYF.